A single sample is the source of the 13 T cell receptor beta chains below, sequenced in a study of T cells expressing NK-cell markers (dated by TCRdb to the early 2020s). Library construction relied on 5' RACE. The sequencer listed for this sample is Illumina HiSeq 2000. Reprocessed by TCRdb, the reads give a single entry per CDR3 protein sequence, without DNA. The data table for this sample lists about 110,000 distinct CDR3 sequences. Less than 20% of the sample comes from the top ten. Sequencing was performed on blood T cells: a sorted CD56 or NKG2C T cell subset, CD4+ or CD8+ T cells, or bulk PBMC T cells (not recorded which). The receptors were sampled from a woman between 18 and 70 years old in good health.

The chain has TRBV25-1 and TRBJ2-1; TCRdb proposes TRBD2, but this gene call is untestable without DNA. Per germline, CDR1 MGHDK and CDR2 SYGVNS. This CDR3 has 14 residues. CDR3 sequence reads: CASSPLDWNNEQFF. Drawing the rest from reference TRBV25-1 and TRBJ2-1, the complete variable domain is EADIYQTPRYLVIGTGKKITLECSQTMGHDKMYWYQQDPGMELHLIHYSYGVNSTEKGDLSSESTVSRIRTEHFPLTLESARPSHTSQYLCASSPLDWNNEQFFGPGTRLTVL.

The chain joins TRBV4-3 to TRBJ2-6. Germline V gene sequence: CDR1 LGHNA, CDR2 YSLEER. The CDR3 totals 18 residues. The CDR3 sequence: CASSQELGNPSGANVLTF.

The V call is TRBV7-9, the J call TRBJ2-1. CDR1 is SEHNR and CDR2 is FQNEAQ in the germline V gene (reference sequence). The CDR3 loop spans 11 amino acids. The CDR3 loop is CASSPYDEQFF.

The chain employs TRBV9 and TRBJ1-4; TCRdb reports TRBD1, a call that lacks DNA to check it against. This CDR3 spans 15 amino acids. Germline CDR1 is SGDLS and CDR2 is YYNGEE. The CDR3 sequence: CASSSGQGPNEKLFF.

The V gene is TRBV7-2, the J gene TRBJ2-3; as DNA is missing, the TRBD2 call by TCRdb cannot be tested. Germline CDR1 reads SGHTA; CDR2 reads FQGNSA. This CDR3 region has 18 residues. The CDR3 sequence: CASSLGVIAGTSTDTQYF. Complete variable domain (other parts from reference TRBV7-2 and TRBJ2-3): GAGVSQSPSNKVTEKGKDVELRCDPISGHTALYWYRQSLGQGLEFLIYFQGNSAPDKSGLPSDRFSAERTGGSVSTLTIQRTQQEDSAVYLCASSLGVIAGTSTDTQYFGPGTRLTVL.

This chain links TRBV13 with TRBJ1-1. This CDR3 has 14 amino acids. Germline assignment: CDR1 PRHDT and CDR2 FYEKMQ (reference sequence). The CDR3 spells CASSLGLGVSEAFF.

This chain joins TRBV7-2 and TRBJ2-5; the TRBD1 assignment by TCRdb is unverifiable without DNA. The germline V gene has CDR1 SGHTA and CDR2 FQGNSA. The CDR3 totals 14 residues. The CDR3 region is CASSSPTGRETQYF.

The chain links TRBV29-1 to TRBJ2-2; the TRBD1 assignment by TCRdb is unverifiable without DNA. The length of the CDR3 is 16 residues. Per the germline V gene, CDR1 is SQVTM and CDR2 is ANQGSEA. Here the CDR3 reads CSVEGRRRGDTGELFF.

The rearrangement joins TRBV5-4 to TRBJ1-3. Per germline, CDR1 SGHNT and CDR2 YYREEE (reference sequence). The CDR3 length is 14 residues. The CDR3: CASSHGDSGNTIYF. Using reference TRBV5-4 and TRBJ1-3 for the parts outside the CDR3, the full variable domain is ETGVTQSPTHLIKTRGQQVTLRCSSQSGHNTVSWYQQALGQGPQFIFQYYREEENGRGNFPPRFSGLQFPNYSSELNVNALELDDSALYLCASSHGDSGNTIYFGEGSWLTVV.

The V call is TRBV24-1, the J call TRBJ2-7; the D gene TCRdb calls, TRBD1, cannot be checked with no DNA. The CDR3 is 12 residues long. Germline CDR1 is KGHDR and CDR2 is SFDVKD. CDR3 loop: CATGTGDYEQYF.

This chain links TRBV5-6 with TRBJ1-1; as DNA is missing, the TRBD1 call by TCRdb cannot be tested. This CDR3 has 15 residues. Germline V gene lookup returns CDR1 SGHDT and CDR2 YYEEEE. The CDR3 reads CASSLATGLNTEAFF.

The chain employs TRBV27 and TRBJ1-1; TCRdb names TRBD1, which stays unverified in the absence of DNA. This CDR3 spans 12 amino acids. Germline CDR1 reads MNHEY; CDR2 reads SMNVEV (reference sequence). The CDR3 loop reads CAISDREGKAFF.

The V gene is TRBV20-1, the J gene TRBJ2-5. This CDR3 has 11 residues. The germline CDR1 and CDR2 sequences are DFQATT and SNEGSKA (reference sequence). The CDR3 reads CSASIGETQYF.